What follows are 17 T cell receptor beta chains derived from one specimen sequenced in a study of blood T cell repertoires in COVID-19. Assay: immunoSEQ multiplex PCR; the TCRdb copy retains only in-frame clones and omits some. This sample yields tens of thousands of clones, of which over 75% are seen a single time; around a third belongs to the top ten. Sequencing was done on a sample of peripheral blood. The receptors come from an elderly woman with COVID-19, enrolled during active disease.

This clone was observed a single time. V is TRBV5-4 and J is TRBJ1-6; the D gene is possibly TRBD1 (6 bases). In germline, CDR1 is SGHNT, CDR2 YYREEE (reference sequence). Trimming left V 0 bases short and J 8 bases short, with 15 bases between. The CDR3 consists of 16 residues. CDR3 region: CASSLAQGPLDSPLHF. CDR3 nucleotide sequence: TGTGCCAGCAGCTTGGCCCAGGGGCCGTTAGATTCACCCCTCCACTTT.

J is TRBJ1-2 and V is TRBV2; D gene ambiguous. CDR3 size: 14 residues. The germline V gene has CDR1 SNHLY and CDR2 FYNNEI. V was clipped by 4 bases and J by 8 bases, with 17 bases between them. The CDR3 nucleotides are TGTGCCAGCAGTGGGCTTCTGAGGGTACAGGGCTACACCTTC. It encodes CASSGLLRVQGYTF. The variable domain in full, completed from reference TRBV2 and TRBJ1-2, reads EPEVTQTPSHQVTQMGQEVILRCVPISNHLYFYWYRQILGQKVEFLVSFYNNEISEKSEIFDDQFSVERPDGSNFTLKIRSTKLEDSAMYFCASSGLLRVQGYTFGSGTRLTVV.

The chain carries TRBV28 and TRBJ1-4; 7 bases are shared with TRBD1. V was pared by 5 bases and J by 7 bases, with 10 bases of the junction left unmatched. CDR1 is MDHEN and CDR2 is SYDVKM in the germline V gene. The CDR3 runs to 15 residues. The CDR3 here is CASSGSGTALEKLFF. The CDR3 DNA reads as TGTGCCAGCAGTGGGTCCGGGACAGCTCTTGAAAAACTGTTTTTT.

The chain carries TRBV4-3 and TRBJ2-3, with TRBD2 matching 10 bases. This CDR3 is 17 amino acids long. The germline gives CDR1 LGHNA, CDR2 YSLEER. Losses at the gene ends were 1 base for V and 0 bases for J; bases not matched to a gene: 4. CDR3 bases: TGCGCCAGCAGCCAAGGGACTAGCGGACTAAGCACAGATACGCAGTATTTT. Translation: CASSQGTSGLSTDTQYF.

Only one count was recorded for this clone. The chain recombines TRBV7-3 with TRBJ2-7; possible D gene TRBD2, 6 bases. CDR3 length equals 14 residues. The ends were cut back, 2 bases at V and 3 bases at J, with 11 bases in the middle. Per the germline V gene, CDR1 is SGHTA and CDR2 is FQGTGA. This CDR3 reads CASSLGGLLYEQYF. CDR3 coding DNA: TGTGCCAGCAGCTTAGGGGGACTTCTCTACGAGCAGTACTTC.

This clone has only a few counts. This sequence joins TRBV19 and TRBJ1-5, with D possibly TRBD1 on 5 matching bases. From germline, CDR1 is LNHDA and CDR2 SQIVND (reference sequence). V was cut by 7 bases and J by 1 base, with 14 bases left in between. The CDR3 totals 15 residues. The CDR3 is CASTPGQGSNQPQHF. CDR3 in DNA: TGTGCCAGTACCCCTGGCCAGGGCAGCAATCAGCCCCAGCATTTT. Full variable domain (rest looked up from reference TRBV19 and TRBJ1-5): DGGITQSPKYLFRKEGQNVTLSCEQNLNHDAMYWYRQDPGQGLRLIYYSQIVNDFQKGDIAEGYSVSREKKESFPLTVTSAQKNPTAFYLCASTPGQGSNQPQHFGDGTRLSIL.

The V call is TRBV7-2, the J call TRBJ1-1; TRBD1 agrees at 8 bases. Germline V gene sequence: CDR1 SGHTA, CDR2 FQGNSA. The ends lost 5 bases at V and 7 bases at J; junction bases unmatched: 9. The CDR3 sequence is 14 residues long. CDR3 nucleotide sequence: TGTGCCAGCAGCGCCCAGGACAGGGACGTTGAAGCTTTCTTT. This codes for CASSAQDRDVEAFF.

The CDR3 DNA reads TGTGCCAGCAGTTACTCGAGGGGACTAGCGCCTAACAATGAGCAGTTCTTC. Protein product: CASSYSRGLAPNNEQFF. The rearrangement uses TRBV6-2 or TRBV6-3 and TRBJ2-1; 10 nucleotides line up with TRBD2. From germline, CDR1 is MNHEY and CDR2 SVGEGT. The CDR3 sequence is 17 residues long. Unmatched junction bases numbered 7, after V lost 0 bases and J lost 5 bases.

DNA of the CDR3: TGTGCCAGCAGCTTACGGGGGGGCCGGACAGATACGCAGTATTTT. Amino acid sequence: CASSLRGGRTDTQYF. The V gene is TRBV7-2, the J gene TRBJ2-3; 8 bases align to TRBD2. CDR3 length: 15 residues. V was pared by 2 bases and J by 3 bases, with 4 bases of the junction left unmatched. Looked up from germline, CDR1 is SGHTA and CDR2 is FQGNSA.

The chain uses TRBV19 and TRBJ1-2, with a tentative D call TRBD1 (6 bases). The germline V and J ends were trimmed by 3 bases and 6 bases, with 20 bases remaining between them. Looked up from germline, CDR1 is LNHDA and CDR2 is SQIVND (reference sequence). The length of the CDR3 is 16 residues. The CDR3 DNA follows: TGTGCCAGTAGTATTCAGCTGGCAGGAGAGGGGGATGGCTACACCTTC. Protein: CASSIQLAGEGDGYTF.

This clone was observed a handful of times. V usage is TRBV19 and J usage is TRBJ1-2; D unclear. The V end lost 5 bases, the J end lost 0 bases, and 10 bases lay between the germline ends. CDR3 length equals 14 residues. Germline V gene lookup returns CDR1 LNHDA and CDR2 SQIVND (reference sequence). CDR3 loop: CASSPQLANYGYTF. Written as DNA, the CDR3 is TGTGCCAGTAGTCCCCAACTAGCTAACTATGGCTACACCTTC.

This clone was observed once. The chain joins TRBV5-1 to TRBJ2-6, with TRBD1 matching 7 bases. This CDR3 contains 18 residues. CDR1 is SGHRS and CDR2 is YFSETQ in the germline V gene. The V segment lost 0 bases and the J segment 0 bases; nucleotides outside the gene matches: 6. The CDR3 loop reads CASSLGDSVISGANVLTF. The CDR3 nucleotides read TGCGCCAGCAGCTTGGGGGACAGTGTGATCTCTGGGGCCAACGTCCTGACTTTC.

The table lists this clone with a few counts. V usage is TRBV5-4 and J usage is TRBJ2-3; the match to TRBD1 covers 8 bases. Germline assignment: CDR1 SGHNT and CDR2 YYREEE (reference sequence). The J segment lost 0 bases and the V segment lost 1 base, leaving 1 base of the junction unmatched. This CDR3 has 15 amino acids. DNA for the CDR3: TGTGCCAGCAGCTTGCGGACAGGGAGCACAGATACGCAGTATTTT. Protein product: CASSLRTGSTDTQYF. Together with reference TRBV5-4 and TRBJ2-3, the CDR3 gives the full variable domain: ETGVTQSPTHLIKTRGQQVTLRCSSQSGHNTVSWYQQALGQGPQFIFQYYREEENGRGNFPPRFSGLQFPNYSSELNVNALELDDSALYLCASSLRTGSTDTQYFGPGTRLTVL.

The gene calls are TRBV19 and TRBJ2-7; tentative D call: TRBD1 (6 bases). This CDR3 has 14 residues. Trimming shortened V by 5 bases and J by 2 bases, and 13 bases separated the two germline ends. Per germline, CDR1 LNHDA and CDR2 SQIVND (reference sequence). The DNA for the CDR3 is TGTGCCAGTAGTGCCGGGGACAAGCCCTACGAGCAGTACTTC. Amino acid sequence: CASSAGDKPYEQYF.

This chain uses TRBV3-1 (or the pseudogene TRBV3-2) with TRBJ1-1; 10 bases are a match to TRBD1. Per germline, CDR1 LGHDT and CDR2 YNNKEL (reference sequence). The J segment lost 4 bases and the V segment lost 1 base, leaving 0 bases of the junction unmatched. This CDR3 spans 14 amino acids. The DNA of the CDR3 is TGTGCCAGCAGCCAAGGGACAGGGGGCACTGAAGCTTTCTTT. Amino acids: CASSQGTGGTEAFF.

This sequence joins TRBV2 and TRBJ2-5; 9 bases map to TRBD1. CDR3 length: 13 amino acids. From germline, CDR1 is SNHLY and CDR2 FYNNEI. Unmatched junction bases numbered 3, after V lost 5 bases and J lost 5 bases. The CDR3 sequence is CASSPGTGETQYF. The CDR3 DNA sequence: TGTGCCAGCAGTCCCGGGACAGGGGAGACCCAGTACTTC.

The rearrangement links TRBV4-2 to TRBJ1-1; weak D call: TRBD1 (5 bases). This CDR3 has 13 amino acids. The ends were cut back, 2 bases at V and 5 bases at J, with 9 bases in the middle. From germline, CDR1 is LGHNA and CDR2 YNFKEQ. Here the CDR3 reads CASSQTGWTEAFF. The DNA of the CDR3 is TGTGCCAGCAGCCAAACAGGATGGACTGAAGCTTTCTTT.